A selection of T cell receptor beta chains follows, all from one sample in a study of blood T cells in healthy people across ages. Each CDR3 protein is one row after TCRdb ran MiXCR on the 5' RACE reads. The sample includes around 1.1 million distinct CDR3 sequences, 30% to 40% seen only once; the top ten take under 15%. Sequenced material: blood. The receptors derive from a man aged 18 to 29 in good health. CDR3s include the opening cysteine and the closing phenylalanine or tryptophan. D genes are given only for firm matches. A clone size is listed for some rows: how often the clone was seen (once, few, many), or a class if it is expanded.

D gene	clone size	V gene	J gene	CDR3 protein	CDR3 DNA
TRBD2	-	TRBV12-3/TRBV12-4	TRBJ2-5	CASSLSPGLAGDGETQYF	TGTGCCAGCAGTTTATCCCCGGGACTAGCGGGAGACGGGGAGACCCAGTACTTC
-	once	TRBV10-3	TRBJ2-3	CAIGGGGGPLNTQYF	TGTGCCATCGGAGGGGGCGGGGGGCCGCTAAATACGCAGTATTTT
-	-	TRBV12-3/TRBV12-4	TRBJ2-1	CASSPSPGDEQFF	TGTGCCAGCAGTCCGAGCCCCGGGGATGAGCAGTTCTTC
-	-	TRBV2	TRBJ1-1	CASTRGWGSNTEAFF	TGTGCCAGCACCCGGGGTTGGGGTTCGAACACTGAAGCTTTCTTT
TRBD2	-	TRBV28	TRBJ2-1	CASSFRLAGGPRSSYNEQFF	TGTGCCAGCAGTTTCAGACTAGCGGGGGGCCCTAGGAGCTCCTACAATGAGCAGTTCTTC
TRBD1	few	TRBV4-2	TRBJ2-1	CASSQGQAYNEQFF	TGTGCCAGCAGCCAGGGACAGGCGTACAATGAGCAGTTCTTC
TRBD1	-	TRBV7-9	TRBJ1-5	CASSGSGQAGGQPQHF	TGTGCCAGCAGCGGGTCTGGACAGGCGGGAGGTCAGCCCCAGCATTTT
-	few	TRBV27	TRBJ2-5	CASSKGDQETQYF	TGTGCCAGCAGCAAGGGGGACCAAGAGACCCAGTACTTC
-	-	TRBV21-1	TRBJ2-7	CASSPIHQRGPYYNEQYF	TGTGCCAGCAGCCCGATCCACCAGCGGGGGCCCTACTACAATGAGCAGTACTTC
-	few	TRBV29-1	TRBJ2-1	CSVEDTQGRSYNEQFF	TGCAGCGTTGAAGATACCCAGGGACGCTCCTACAATGAGCAGTTCTTC
TRBD1	-	TRBV20-1	TRBJ2-7	CSARGDRALLYEQYF	TGCAGTGCTAGGGGTGACAGGGCCCTTCTCTACGAGCAGTACTTC
-	-	TRBV28	TRBJ1-1	CASSSPRGTNTEAFF	TGTGCCAGCAGTTCACCCAGAGGGACGAACACTGAAGCTTTCTTT
TRBD1	few	TRBV4-2	TRBJ2-3	CASSQSGTGGYLTDTQYF	TGTGCCAGCAGCCAATCCGGGACAGGGGGTTACCTCACAGATACGCAGTATTTT
TRBD1	few	TRBV9	TRBJ2-3	CASAPGQGLADTQYF	TGTGCCAGCGCTCCGGGACAGGGATTAGCAGATACGCAGTATTTT
-	-	TRBV6-6	TRBJ2-1	CASSYLGGSHNEQFF	TGTGCCAGCAGTTACCTTGGGGGGTCCCACAATGAGCAGTTCTTC
TRBD1	few	TRBV18	TRBJ1-5	CASSPWDRATQPQHF	TGTGCCAGCTCACCATGGGACAGGGCGACACAGCCCCAGCATTTT
-	-	TRBV7-6	TRBJ1-4	CASSSTDTTTNEKLFF	TGTGCCAGCAGCTCCACGGACACCACAACTAATGAAAAACTGTTTTTT
-	many	TRBV20-1	TRBJ1-5	CSAATGNQPQHF	TGCAGTGCCGCTACGGGCAATCAGCCCCAGCATTTT
TRBD1	-	TRBV7-2	TRBJ1-1	CASSLAGQGVNTEVFF	TGTGCCAGCAGCTTGGCGGGACAGGGTGTGAACACTGAAGTTTTCTTT
-	-	TRBV20-1	TRBJ2-5	CSARSLTPNVYEQYF	TGCAGTGCTAGATCCCTGACCCCCAACGTATATGAGCAGTACTTC
TRBD1	many	TRBV6-6	TRBJ2-7	CASSPADRGDEQYF	TGTGCCAGCAGTCCCGCTGACAGGGGAGACGAGCAGTACTTC
-	-	TRBV9	TRBJ1-1	CASSVAWEGGDTEAFF	TGTGCCAGCAGCGTAGCGTGGGAGGGGGGGGACACTGAAGCTTTCTTT
-	-	TRBV29-1	TRBJ1-2	CSVLSGGYTF	TGCAGCGTTCTTTCGGGGGGCTACACCTTC
-	-	TRBV20-1	TRBJ1-1	CSAPIGVEAFF	TGCAGTGCTCCGATCGGAGTTGAAGCTTTCTTT
-	-	TRBV21-1	TRBJ1-2	CASSPLGRIDGYTF	TGTGCCAGCAGCCCGCTGGGGCGGATTGATGGCTACACCTTC
-	-	TRBV11-1	TRBJ1-2	CASSFSGSRGSKNYGYTF	TGTGCCAGCAGCTTTTCTGGTTCCAGGGGAAGTAAGAACTATGGCTACACCTTC
TRBD1	-	TRBV4-2	TRBJ1-2	CASSPRPGQGMGNYGYTF	TGTGCCAGCAGCCCCAGACCGGGACAGGGAATGGGTAACTATGGCTACACCTTC
TRBD2	once	TRBV3-1	TRBJ2-7	CASSQTIAGLEQYF	TGTGCCAGCAGCCAAACAATAGCGGGACTCGAGCAGTACTTC
TRBD1	-	TRBV30	TRBJ2-5	CACSPGQGISQETQYF	TGTGCCTGCAGCCCGGGACAGGGAATTTCCCAAGAGACCCAGTACTTC
-	-	TRBV6-2/TRBV6-3	TRBJ2-7	CASSYEELEGEQYF	TGTGCCAGCAGTTACGAGGAGCTCGAGGGTGAGCAGTACTTC
TRBD1	-	TRBV13	TRBJ1-2	CASSLLQGNYGYTF	TGTGCCAGCAGCTTATTACAGGGGAACTATGGCTACACCTTC
-	-	TRBV5-6	TRBJ2-7	CASSLKGPTVEQYF	TGTGCCAGCAGCTTAAAGGGACCGACGGTCGAGCAGTACTTC
-	-	TRBV12-3/TRBV12-4	TRBJ1-2	CASSLDSFGYTF	TGTGCCAGCAGTTTGGACAGCTTTGGCTACACCTTC
TRBD2	-	TRBV4-3	TRBJ2-5	CASSQAGLAGPSQETQYF	TGCGCCAGCAGCCAAGCCGGACTAGCGGGACCCTCTCAAGAGACCCAGTACTTC
TRBD1	-	TRBV2	TRBJ2-3	CASRVPGQGGDTQYF	TGTGCCAGCCGGGTCCCGGGACAGGGGGGAGATACGCAGTATTTT
TRBD2	-	TRBV6-2/TRBV6-3	TRBJ2-6	CASSTSGSSGANVLTF	TGTGCCAGCAGTACTAGCGGATCATCTGGGGCCAACGTCCTGACTTTC
TRBD2	-	TRBV3-1	TRBJ2-4	CASSPLAGGPGSSAKNIQYF	TGTGCCAGCAGCCCTCTAGCGGGGGGGCCAGGGTCCTCGGCCAAAAACATTCAGTACTTC
-	few	TRBV12-3/TRBV12-4	TRBJ2-1	CASSSGPNGEQFF	TGTGCCAGCAGTTCCGGCCCAAATGGTGAGCAGTTCTTC
TRBD1	-	TRBV7-9	TRBJ2-3	CASSTRQGPTDTQYF	TGTGCCAGCAGTACCAGACAGGGCCCAACAGATACGCAGTATTTT
TRBD1	-	TRBV5-1	TRBJ2-3	CASKEGSGGLDTQYF	TGCGCCAGCAAAGAAGGCTCAGGGGGCTTAGATACGCAGTATTTT
TRBD1	-	TRBV4-3	TRBJ2-1	CASSQDSDRGRNEQFF	TGCGCCAGCAGCCAAGATTCCGACAGGGGTCGCAATGAGCAGTTCTTC
-	-	TRBV11-2	TRBJ1-1	CASSLDRAGAAEAFF	TGTGCCAGCAGCTTAGATCGGGCAGGGGCGGCTGAAGCTTTCTTT
-	once	TRBV18	TRBJ2-5	CASSPGAGAINEQYF	TGTGCCAGCTCACCCGGGGCGGGGGCGATAAATGAGCAGTACTTC
-	-	TRBV12-3/TRBV12-4	TRBJ2-5	CASSLAHRDETQYF	TGTGCCAGCAGTTTAGCGCACAGGGATGAGACCCAGTACTTC
TRBD1	-	TRBV25-1	TRBJ2-7	CASSERQGVGEQYF	TGTGCCAGCAGTGAGAGACAGGGGGTGGGCGAGCAGTACTTC
TRBD1	-	TRBV6-2/TRBV6-3	TRBJ1-1	CASYRQGAVLNTEAFF	TGTGCCAGCTACAGACAGGGGGCGGTTTTGAACACTGAAGCTTTCTTT
-	-	TRBV27	TRBJ2-4	CASGKDGGSQYF	TGTGCCAGCGGGAAGGACGGAGGTTCACAGTACTTC
-	few	TRBV20-1	TRBJ1-2	CSAREDSTLGYTF	TGCAGTGCTAGGGAGGACTCCACCCTTGGCTACACCTTC
TRBD1	-	TRBV28	TRBJ2-5	CASSIQTGGLETQYF	TGTGCCAGCAGCATTCAGACAGGGGGCCTGGAGACCCAGTACTTC